Presented here are 26 T cell receptor beta chains from one specimen sequenced in a study of cytomegalovirus exposure and HLA in healthy donors. The PCR employed 60 Vbeta primers together with 13 Jbeta primers. Sequencing was performed with immunoSEQ multiplex PCR; in TCRdb, only in-frame clones are kept and a portion is missing. The profile covers over 150,000 clones, with 80% appearing a single time and more than 10% taken by the ten largest. Material: PBMCs. The receptors here all came from a man aged 25-40 years in good health and CMV-seropositive.

The chain is built from TRBV29-1 and TRBJ1-5; 8 positions match TRBD1. The CDR3 extends over 13 amino acids. Germline V CDR1 and CDR2: SQVTM, ANQGSEA. Trimming cost V 3 bases and J 3 bases; bases outside gene matches: 1. CDR3 nucleotide sequence: TGCAGCGTTGAGACAGGGGACAATCAGCCCCAGCATTTT. This sequence encodes CSVETGDNQPQHF.

This clone has a single count. CDR3 region: CASSLLSGTDTQYF. The CDR3 nucleotides read TGTGCCAGCAGTTTATTGTCCGGCACAGATACGCAGTATTTT. This chain joins TRBV27 and TRBJ2-3; unclear D gene. CDR1 and CDR2 from the germline V gene are MNHEY and SMNVEV (reference sequence). Trimming shortened V by 1 base and J by 1 base, and 6 bases separated the two germline ends. The CDR3 contains 14 residues.

The V gene is TRBV28, the J gene TRBJ1-5; a possible D gene is TRBD1 (5 bases). Trimming cost V 10 bases and J 0 bases, with 10 bases left between them. This CDR3 spans 13 amino acids. Germline CDR1 is MDHEN and CDR2 is SYDVKM. The DNA of the CDR3 is TGTGCCACGGAGGGGAATAGCAATCAGCCCCAGCATTTT. This translates into CATEGNSNQPQHF.

The chain joins TRBV10-3 to TRBJ2-5; 7 bases agree with TRBD1. CDR3 size: 14 residues. With 5 bases clipped from V and 1 base from J, the junction kept 4 bases outside the gene matches. Germline V gene data show CDR1 as ENHRY and CDR2 as SYGVKD. The CDR3 sequence is CAISLGQSQETQYF. In DNA, the CDR3 is TGTGCCATCAGTCTGGGACAGAGCCAAGAGACCCAGTACTTC.

The V gene is TRBV29-1, the J gene TRBJ2-7; TRBD1 is a possible D gene (5 bases). Germline V CDR1 and CDR2: SQVTM, ANQGSEA. The CDR3 is 12 residues long. The V and J ends lost 7 bases and 2 bases respectively, with 12 bases between them. The DNA for the CDR3 is TGCAGCGCCGGCGCAGGGCCCTACGAGCAGTACTTC. This codes for CSAGAGPYEQYF.

This rearrangement joins TRBV5-6 to TRBJ2-7; D unresolved. Trimming removed 4 bases from V and 6 bases from J, with 8 bases in between. This CDR3 has 11 amino acids. Germline loops: CDR1 SGHDT, CDR2 YYEEEE. CDR3 DNA: TGTGCCAGCAGCGTAAGCCGCGAGCAGTACTTC. This sequence encodes CASSVSREQYF.

This chain links TRBV28 with TRBJ1-2; 8 bases match TRBD1. The CDR3 is 15 residues long. Trimming at V came to 7 bases and at J to 5 bases, leaving 12 bases not matched to a gene. Looked up from germline, CDR1 is MDHEN and CDR2 is SYDVKM. Here the CDR3 reads CASTLGQGAYYGYTF. In nucleotides, the CDR3 is TGTGCCAGCACCTTGGGGCAGGGGGCTTATTATGGCTACACCTTC.

Concerning this clone: Germline and junction disagree at one end, which may indicate a read error. This chain joins TRBV7-9 and TRBJ2-1; D might be TRBD2 (6 bases). From germline, CDR1 is SEHNR and CDR2 FQNEAQ (reference sequence). The CDR3 loop spans 12 amino acids. In nucleotides, the CDR3 is TGTTCCAGCAGCCCGGGAGAGAATGAGCAGTTCTTC. As protein: CSSSPGENEQFF.

The rearrangement joins TRBV7-9 to TRBJ2-1; D possibly corresponds to TRBD2 (6 bases). Germline-derived CDR1 and CDR2 are SEHNR and FQNEAQ (reference sequence). Trimming pared 5 bases from V and 1 base from J, leaving 12 bases between. The CDR3 has 15 residues. This CDR3 reads CASSSGAGSYNEQFF. DNA for the CDR3: TGTGCCAGCAGCAGTGGCGCGGGATCCTACAATGAGCAGTTCTTC.

This rearrangement joins TRBV10-3 to TRBJ1-5; a weak D match, TRBD1 (5 bases). This CDR3 region has 14 residues. CDR1 ENHRY and CDR2 SYGVKD come from the germline V gene. The V gene lost 2 bases and the J gene lost 7 bases, with 12 bases spanning the gap. In DNA, the CDR3 is TGTGCCATCAGTGAGCAGGGAGGGACCCAGCCCCAGCATTTT. Amino acid sequence: CAISEQGGTQPQHF.

This chain connects TRBV28 to TRBJ1-1; a weak D match, TRBD1 (5 bases). V gave up 7 bases and J gave up 3 bases, with 6 bases separating them. The CDR3 totals 11 residues. Germline V gene sequence: CDR1 MDHEN, CDR2 SYDVKM. CDR3 in amino acids: CASTRDTEAFF. The DNA of the CDR3 is TGTGCCAGCACCAGGGACACTGAAGCTTTCTTT.

CDR3 in DNA: TGTGCCAGCAGCGTAGGAGGCTATAATCAGCCCCAGCATTTT. Translation: CASSVGGYNQPQHF. V usage is TRBV9 and J usage is TRBJ1-5, with unresolved D. Germline V gene lookup returns CDR1 SGDLS and CDR2 YYNGEE. This CDR3 contains 14 residues. V shed 0 bases and J shed 4 bases, with 8 bases lying between them.

J is TRBJ1-5 and V is TRBV27; D call uncertain. Germline V gene sequence: CDR1 MNHEY, CDR2 SMNVEV (reference sequence). The CDR3 covers 14 residues. V was pared by 2 bases and J by 4 bases, with 9 bases between. The CDR3, as DNA: TGTGCCAGCAGTTTACTTATCGAGAATCAGCCCCAGCATTTT. Translating gives CASSLLIENQPQHF.

This clone has just one count. The rearrangement joins TRBV5-1 to TRBJ2-1; 10 bases match TRBD2. V trimming: 0 bases; J trimming: 3 bases; junction bases outside the gene matches: 3. This CDR3 is 16 amino acids long. CDR1 and CDR2 (germline): SGHRS, YFSETQ. CDR3 loop: CASSLVLAGSYNEQFF. In DNA, the CDR3 is TGCGCCAGCAGCTTGGTACTAGCGGGAAGCTACAATGAGCAGTTCTTC.

The gene calls are TRBV28 and TRBJ2-2; 7 bases match TRBD2. The CDR3 length is 18 residues. V gave up 3 bases and J gave up 1 base; unmatched junction bases: 11. Germline assignment: CDR1 MDHEN and CDR2 SYDVKM. CDR3 DNA sequence: TGTGCCAGCAGTTTCGCGATCGAAACGGGAGGGAACACCGGGGAGCTGTTTTTT. As protein: CASSFAIETGGNTGELFF.

The J gene is TRBJ1-5, the V gene TRBV4-2; D gene ambiguous. CDR1 LGHNA and CDR2 YNFKEQ come from the germline V gene. This CDR3 is 13 amino acids long. Trimming pared 1 base from V and 7 bases from J, leaving 8 bases between. As DNA, the CDR3 is TGTGCCAGCAGCCAAGTGGAGGTCCAGCCCCAGCATTTT. This translates into CASSQVEVQPQHF.

This clone was detected only a few times. The CDR3 DNA follows: TGTGCCACCAGCACGGACAGGGACAGGGAAGGCGAGCAGTACTTC. As protein: CATSTDRDREGEQYF. V gene TRBV15 combines with J gene TRBJ2-7; 9 nucleotides match TRBD1. CDR1 is LNHNV, CDR2 YYDKDF, per germline (reference sequence). The V and J ends lost 4 bases and 6 bases, in that order; junction bases with no gene match: 10. CDR3 length: 15 residues.

This clone was picked up a small number of times. The chain carries TRBV7-2 and TRBJ1-1, with 7 bases lining up with TRBD1. CDR1 and CDR2 (germline): SGHTA, FQGNSA. This CDR3 has 15 residues. J lost 7 bases, V lost 4 bases, and 12 bases had no gene match. The CDR3 coding sequence is TGTGCCAGCAGCTCCAACGCCCTAGGGACAGATGAAGCTTTCTTT. Protein sequence: CASSSNALGTDEAFF.

V usage is TRBV5-1 and J usage is TRBJ2-5, with a possible D match to TRBD2 (6 bases). Trimming pared 4 bases from V and 4 bases from J, leaving 23 bases between. This CDR3 contains 17 residues. Germline CDR1 is SGHRS and CDR2 is YFSETQ. CDR3 sequence reads: CASSAGPGGPRIETQYF. The CDR3 DNA sequence: TGCGCCAGCAGCGCCGGGCCCGGAGGGCCCAGAATAGAGACCCAGTACTTC. The variable domain in full, with the rest retrieved from reference TRBV5-1 and TRBJ2-5, is KAGVTQTPRYLIKTRGQQVTLSCSPISGHRSVSWYQQTPGQGLQFLFEYFSETQRNKGNFPGRFSGRQFSNSRSEMNVSTLELGDSALYLCASSAGPGGPRIETQYFGPGTRLLVL.

The rearrangement links TRBV9 to TRBJ2-7, with D perhaps matching TRBD1 (5 bases). Germline assignment: CDR1 SGDLS and CDR2 YYNGEE. The CDR3 contains 13 residues. The ends were cut back, 3 bases at V and 6 bases at J, with 13 bases in the middle. This chain's CDR3 is CASSGNADSEQYF. CDR3 bases: TGTGCCAGCAGCGGTAACGCCGACAGCGAGCAGTACTTC. The full variable domain, in which reference TRBV9 and TRBJ2-7 provide the parts outside the CDR3, is DSGVTQTPKHLITATGQRVTLRCSPRSGDLSVYWYQQSLDQGLQFLIQYYNGEERAKGNILERFSAQQFPDLHSELNLSSLELGDSALYFCASSGNADSEQYFGPGTRLTVT.

This chain connects TRBV6-1 to TRBJ1-1; D gene uncertain. CDR1 is MNHNS, CDR2 SASEGT, per germline. The CDR3 consists of 15 residues. The V end lost 0 bases, the J end lost 1 base, and 9 bases lay between the germline ends. This CDR3 reads CASSEAPGSNTEAFF. CDR3 sequence (DNA): TGTGCCAGCAGTGAAGCGCCAGGATCGAACACTGAAGCTTTCTTT.

CDR3 region: CASSWAGAGSTEAFF. CDR3 nucleotide sequence: TGCGCCAGCAGCTGGGCAGGAGCGGGGAGCACTGAAGCTTTCTTT. This chain joins TRBV5-1 and TRBJ1-1; the D is unclear. Between the trimmed V and J ends, which lost 3 bases and 4 bases, there was a span of 16 bases. The CDR3 covers 15 residues. Looked up from germline, CDR1 is SGHRS and CDR2 is YFSETQ.

The chain has TRBV7-2 and TRBJ2-3; D is undetermined. Per germline, CDR1 SGHTA and CDR2 FQGNSA. Trimming removed 2 bases from V and 5 bases from J, with 5 bases in between. This CDR3 has 12 amino acids. CDR3 coding DNA: TGTGCCAGCAGCTTACTTCTAGATACGCAGTATTTT. It codes for CASSLLLDTQYF.

The rearrangement joins TRBV28 to TRBJ2-7; tentative D call: TRBD2 (5 bases). CDR1 and CDR2 from the germline V gene are MDHEN and SYDVKM. This CDR3 has 16 residues. With 6 bases removed from V and 0 bases from J, the gap between germline ends came to 18 bases. The CDR3 reads CASSLHLAVLSYEQYF. Here the CDR3 DNA reads TGTGCCAGCAGCCTCCATCTAGCTGTGCTCTCCTACGAGCAGTACTTC.

The rearrangement joins TRBV19 to TRBJ1-5; no firm D call. The germline gives CDR1 LNHDA, CDR2 SQIVND (reference sequence). The CDR3 spans 13 residues. V was clipped by 3 bases and J by 6 bases, with 9 bases between them. CDR3 region: CASSISVRQPQHF. The CDR3 nucleotides read TGTGCCAGTAGTATTTCCGTCCGTCAGCCCCAGCATTTT.

The sample holds one count of this clone. The V gene is TRBV11-3, the J gene TRBJ1-5; D perhaps matches TRBD1 (6 bases). Germline CDR1 SGHNT, CDR2 YENEEA. The CDR3 has 17 residues. Trimming removed 2 bases from V and 2 bases from J, with 16 bases in between. The CDR3 sequence is CASSLFWGGQGNQPQHF. In DNA, the CDR3 is TGTGCCAGCAGCTTATTCTGGGGGGGGCAGGGCAATCAGCCCCAGCATTTT.